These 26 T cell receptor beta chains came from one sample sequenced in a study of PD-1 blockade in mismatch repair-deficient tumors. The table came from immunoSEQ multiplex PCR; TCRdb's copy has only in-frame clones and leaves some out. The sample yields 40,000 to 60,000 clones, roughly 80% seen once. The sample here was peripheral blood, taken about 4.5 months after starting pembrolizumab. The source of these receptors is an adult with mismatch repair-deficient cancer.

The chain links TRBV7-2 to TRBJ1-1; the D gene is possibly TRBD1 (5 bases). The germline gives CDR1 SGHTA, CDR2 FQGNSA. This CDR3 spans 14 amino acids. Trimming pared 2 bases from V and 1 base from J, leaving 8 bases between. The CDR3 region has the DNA TGTGCCAGCAGCTTAACAACAGGGAACACTGAAGCTTTCTTT. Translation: CASSLTTGNTEAFF.

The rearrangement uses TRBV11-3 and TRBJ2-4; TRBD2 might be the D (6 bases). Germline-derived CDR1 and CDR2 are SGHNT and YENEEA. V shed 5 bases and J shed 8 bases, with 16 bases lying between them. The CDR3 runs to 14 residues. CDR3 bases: TGTGCCAGCAGCCCCGAACCCGGGAGTGACATTCAGTACTTC. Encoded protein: CASSPEPGSDIQYF.

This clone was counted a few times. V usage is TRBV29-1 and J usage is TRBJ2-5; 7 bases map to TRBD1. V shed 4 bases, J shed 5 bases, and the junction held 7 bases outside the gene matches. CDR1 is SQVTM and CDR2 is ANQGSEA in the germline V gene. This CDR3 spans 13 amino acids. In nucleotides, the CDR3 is TGCAGCGTTGCTGAACAGGGGTGGGAGACCCAGTACTTC. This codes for CSVAEQGWETQYF.

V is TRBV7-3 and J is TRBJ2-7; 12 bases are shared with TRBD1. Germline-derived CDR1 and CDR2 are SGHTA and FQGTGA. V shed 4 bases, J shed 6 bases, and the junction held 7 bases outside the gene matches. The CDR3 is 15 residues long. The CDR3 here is CASSSTGTGGLEQYF. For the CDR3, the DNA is TGTGCCAGCAGCTCAACCGGGACAGGGGGCCTCGAGCAGTACTTC.

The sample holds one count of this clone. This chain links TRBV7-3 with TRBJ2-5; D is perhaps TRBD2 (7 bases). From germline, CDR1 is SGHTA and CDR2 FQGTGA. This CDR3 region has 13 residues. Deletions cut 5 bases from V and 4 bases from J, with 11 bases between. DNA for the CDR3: TGTGCCAGCAGCGAGGGGGGGAGAGAGACCCAGTACTTC. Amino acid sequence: CASSEGGRETQYF.

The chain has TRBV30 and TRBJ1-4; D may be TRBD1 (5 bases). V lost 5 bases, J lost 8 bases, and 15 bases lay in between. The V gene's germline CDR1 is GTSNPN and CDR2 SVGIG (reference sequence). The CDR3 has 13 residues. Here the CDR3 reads CAWEPGGAEKLFF. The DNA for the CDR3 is TGTGCCTGGGAGCCGGGAGGGGCGGAAAAACTGTTTTTT.

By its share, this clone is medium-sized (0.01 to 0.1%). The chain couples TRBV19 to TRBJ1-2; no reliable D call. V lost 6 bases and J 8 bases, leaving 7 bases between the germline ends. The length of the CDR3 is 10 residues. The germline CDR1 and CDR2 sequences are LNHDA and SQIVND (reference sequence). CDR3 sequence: CASRGRGYTF. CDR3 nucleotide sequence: TGTGCCAGTAGAGGGAGGGGCTACACCTTC.

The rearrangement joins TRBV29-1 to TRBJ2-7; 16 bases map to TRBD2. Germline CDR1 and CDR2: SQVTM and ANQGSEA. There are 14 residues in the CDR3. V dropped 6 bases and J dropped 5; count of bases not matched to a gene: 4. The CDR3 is CSVAGTSGRDEQYF. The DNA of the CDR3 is TGCAGCGTCGCCGGGACTAGCGGGAGGGACGAGCAGTACTTC.

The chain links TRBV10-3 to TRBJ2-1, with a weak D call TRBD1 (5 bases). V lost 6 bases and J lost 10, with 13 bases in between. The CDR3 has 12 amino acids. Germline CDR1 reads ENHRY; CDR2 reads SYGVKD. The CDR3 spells CAIRDTPGEQFF. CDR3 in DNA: TGTGCCATCAGGGACACCCCCGGAGAGCAGTTCTTC.

The CDR3, as DNA: TGTGCCAGCAGCTTAGATCGATCAGGCCTGGGGTATGGCTACACCTTC. It codes for CASSLDRSGLGYGYTF. The V call is TRBV11-2, the J call TRBJ1-2; D call uncertain. The germline V gene encodes CDR1 SGHAT and CDR2 FQNNGV. The length of the CDR3 is 16 residues. The V end was cut by 0 bases, the J end by 5 bases, with 16 bases between.

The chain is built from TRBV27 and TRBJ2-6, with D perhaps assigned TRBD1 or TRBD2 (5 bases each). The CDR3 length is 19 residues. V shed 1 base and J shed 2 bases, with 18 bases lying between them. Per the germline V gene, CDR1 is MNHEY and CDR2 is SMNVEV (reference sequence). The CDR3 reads CASSLFFGAGGAGANVLTF. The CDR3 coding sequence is TGTGCCAGCAGTTTATTTTTTGGGGCGGGTGGAGCTGGGGCCAACGTCCTGACTTTC.

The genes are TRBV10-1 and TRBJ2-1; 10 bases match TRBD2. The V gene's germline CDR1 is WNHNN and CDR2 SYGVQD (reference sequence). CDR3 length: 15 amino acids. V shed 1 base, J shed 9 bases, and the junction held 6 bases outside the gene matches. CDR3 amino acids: CASSEWLAGAGEQFF. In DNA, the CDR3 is TGCGCCAGCAGTGAGTGGCTAGCGGGAGCAGGTGAGCAGTTCTTC.

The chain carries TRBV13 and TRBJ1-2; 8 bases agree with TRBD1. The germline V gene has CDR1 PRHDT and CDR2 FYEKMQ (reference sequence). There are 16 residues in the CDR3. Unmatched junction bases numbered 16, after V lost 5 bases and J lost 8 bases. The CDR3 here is CASSVGDRPSSRGYTF. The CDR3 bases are TGTGCCAGCAGCGTGGGGGACAGGCCCTCCTCTCGGGGCTACACCTTC.

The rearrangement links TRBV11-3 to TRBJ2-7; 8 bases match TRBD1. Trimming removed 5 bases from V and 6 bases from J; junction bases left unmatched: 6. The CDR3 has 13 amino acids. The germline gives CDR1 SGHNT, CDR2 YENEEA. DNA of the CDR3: TGTGCCAGCAGCCCCAGGGGGCGCGGCGAGCAGTACTTC. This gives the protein CASSPRGRGEQYF.

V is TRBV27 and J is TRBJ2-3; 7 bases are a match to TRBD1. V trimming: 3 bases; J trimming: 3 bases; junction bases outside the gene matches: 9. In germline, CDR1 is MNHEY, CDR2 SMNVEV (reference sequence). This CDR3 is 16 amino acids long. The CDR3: CASSLVAGGMTDTQYF. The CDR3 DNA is TGTGCCAGCAGTTTGGTGGCAGGGGGTATGACAGATACGCAGTATTTT.

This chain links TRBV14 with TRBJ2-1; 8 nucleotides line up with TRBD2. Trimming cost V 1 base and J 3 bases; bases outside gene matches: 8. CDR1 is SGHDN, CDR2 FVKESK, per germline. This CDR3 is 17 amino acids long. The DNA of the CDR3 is TGTGCCAGCAGCCAAGTAGGGGGTGGGACTAGCTACAATGAGCAGTTCTTC. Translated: CASSQVGGGTSYNEQFF.

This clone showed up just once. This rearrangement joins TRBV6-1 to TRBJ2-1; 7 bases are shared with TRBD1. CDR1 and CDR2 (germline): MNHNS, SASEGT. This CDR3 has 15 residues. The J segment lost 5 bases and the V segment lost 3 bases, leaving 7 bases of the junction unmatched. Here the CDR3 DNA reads TGTGCCAGCAGTGACGTCTGGACAGGCAACAATGAGCAGTTCTTC. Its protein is CASSDVWTGNNEQFF.

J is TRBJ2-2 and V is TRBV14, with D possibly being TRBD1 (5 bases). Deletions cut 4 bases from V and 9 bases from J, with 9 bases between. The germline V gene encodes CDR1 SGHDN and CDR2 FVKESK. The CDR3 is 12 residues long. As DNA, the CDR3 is TGTGCCAGCAGCCCGGACACTCGGGAGCTGTTTTTT. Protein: CASSPDTRELFF.

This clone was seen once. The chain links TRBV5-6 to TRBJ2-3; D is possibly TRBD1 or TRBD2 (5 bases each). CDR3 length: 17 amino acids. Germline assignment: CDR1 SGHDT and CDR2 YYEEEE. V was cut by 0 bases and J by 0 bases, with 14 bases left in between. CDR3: CASSLDFGTGSTDTQYF. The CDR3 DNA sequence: TGTGCCAGCAGCTTGGATTTCGGGACGGGCAGCACAGATACGCAGTATTTT.

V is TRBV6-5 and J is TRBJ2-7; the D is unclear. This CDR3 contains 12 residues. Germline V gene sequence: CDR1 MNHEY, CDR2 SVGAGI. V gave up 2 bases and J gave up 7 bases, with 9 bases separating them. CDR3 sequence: CASSYKTGEQYF. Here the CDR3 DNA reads TGTGCCAGCAGTTACAAAACCGGTGAGCAGTACTTC.

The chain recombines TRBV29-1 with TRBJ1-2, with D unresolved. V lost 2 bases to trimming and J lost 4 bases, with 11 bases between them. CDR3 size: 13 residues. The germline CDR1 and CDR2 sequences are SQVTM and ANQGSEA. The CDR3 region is CSVERVSGYGYTF. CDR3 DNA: TGCAGCGTTGAAAGAGTCTCGGGCTATGGCTACACCTTC.

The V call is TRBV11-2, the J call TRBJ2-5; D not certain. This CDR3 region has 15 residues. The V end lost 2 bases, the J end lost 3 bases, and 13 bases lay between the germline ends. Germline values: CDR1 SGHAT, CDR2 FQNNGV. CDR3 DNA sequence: TGTGCCAGCAGCTTAATGGGCGGTACGGAAGAGACCCAGTACTTC. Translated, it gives CASSLMGGTEETQYF.

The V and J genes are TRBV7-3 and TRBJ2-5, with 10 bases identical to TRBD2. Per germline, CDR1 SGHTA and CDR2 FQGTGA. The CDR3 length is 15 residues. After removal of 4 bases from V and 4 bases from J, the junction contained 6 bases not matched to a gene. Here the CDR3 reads CASSSAGGQGETQYF. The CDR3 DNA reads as TGTGCCAGCAGCTCAGCGGGAGGGCAGGGAGAGACCCAGTACTTC.

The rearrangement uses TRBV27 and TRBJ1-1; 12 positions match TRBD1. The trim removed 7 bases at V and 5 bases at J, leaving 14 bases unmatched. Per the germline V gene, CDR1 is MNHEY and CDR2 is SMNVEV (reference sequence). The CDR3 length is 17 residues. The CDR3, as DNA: TGTGCCAGCACCTCCGGGACAGGGGGCTCTTGGGCGACTGAAGCTTTCTTT. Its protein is CASTSGTGGSWATEAFF.

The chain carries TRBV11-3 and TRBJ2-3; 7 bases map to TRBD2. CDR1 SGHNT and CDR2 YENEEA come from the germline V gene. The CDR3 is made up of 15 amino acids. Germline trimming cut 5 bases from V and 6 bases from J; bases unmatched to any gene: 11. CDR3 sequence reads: CASSPRDYGGDTQYF. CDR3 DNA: TGTGCCAGCAGCCCCCGGGACTACGGAGGGGATACGCAGTATTTT.

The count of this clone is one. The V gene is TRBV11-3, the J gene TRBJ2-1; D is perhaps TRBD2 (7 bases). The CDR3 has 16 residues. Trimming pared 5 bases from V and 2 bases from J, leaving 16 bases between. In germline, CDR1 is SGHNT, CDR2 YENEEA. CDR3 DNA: TGTGCCAGCAGCCAAACGGGGGGCGCAACCTACAATGAGCAGTTCTTC. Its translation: CASSQTGGATYNEQFF. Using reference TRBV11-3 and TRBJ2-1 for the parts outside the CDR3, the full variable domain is EAGVVQSPRYKIIEKKQPVAFWCNPISGHNTLYWYLQNLGQGPELLIRYENEEAVDDSQLPKDRFSAERLKGVDSTLKIQPAELGDSAVYLCASSQTGGATYNEQFFGPGTRLTVL.